The 16 T cell receptor beta chains listed next were all sequenced from one sample in a study of blood T cell repertoires in COVID-19. Only in-frame clones appear in the TCRdb table, and some are missing; sequencing was by immunoSEQ multiplex PCR. The top ten hold approximately 15% of the sample, which has about 59,000 clones, around 67% seen once. Sequenced material: peripheral blood. Receptor source: a woman in her 70s with acute or convalescent COVID-19.

This clone was picked up many times. The gene calls are TRBV4-1 and TRBJ1-1, with D perhaps matching TRBD1 (5 bases). The ends were cut back, 3 bases at V and 6 bases at J, with 14 bases in the middle. The germline V gene encodes CDR1 MGHRA and CDR2 YSYEKL. The CDR3 totals 14 residues. The CDR3 loop reads CASSQDNSGAEAFF. The CDR3 DNA is TGCGCCAGCAGCCAGGACAATTCCGGTGCTGAAGCTTTCTTT.

The chain recombines TRBV7-9 with TRBJ2-3; D perhaps matches TRBD1 (5 bases). CDR1 SEHNR and CDR2 FQNEAQ come from the germline V gene (reference sequence). The length of the CDR3 is 17 residues. Trimming removed 5 bases at V and 2 bases at J, with 20 bases between. In DNA, the CDR3 is TGTGCCAGCAGCGAGAGGTTGGCCGGCAGGGACACAGATACGCAGTATTTT. Protein product: CASSERLAGRDTDTQYF.

The CDR3 spells CASSKDSGQGYTF. The CDR3 coding sequence is TGTGCCAGCAGTAAGGACAGTGGGCAGGGCTACACCTTC. This sequence joins TRBV6-5 and TRBJ1-2; a weak D match, TRBD1 (6 bases). V was shortened by 5 bases and J by 8 bases, with 15 bases between the two germline ends. Germline CDR1 MNHEY, CDR2 SVGAGI. The CDR3 loop spans 13 amino acids.

Only a few counts were recorded for this clone. The V and J genes are TRBV4-2 and TRBJ1-1, with 10 nucleotides matching TRBD1. Germline CDR1 reads LGHNA; CDR2 reads YNFKEQ. The CDR3 is 14 residues long. V shed 1 base, J shed 6 bases, and the junction held 2 bases outside the gene matches. Here the CDR3 reads CASSQGDRGPEAFF. CDR3 coding DNA: TGTGCCAGCAGCCAAGGGGACAGGGGCCCTGAAGCTTTCTTT.

CDR3: CASSDTGAGMGTIYF. The DNA for the CDR3 is TGTGCCAGCAGCGATACAGGGGCCGGGATGGGCACCATATATTTT. The V call is TRBV5-5, the J call TRBJ1-3; 7 bases agree with TRBD1. This CDR3 spans 15 amino acids. The ends lost 4 bases at V and 9 bases at J; junction bases unmatched: 13. The germline CDR1 and CDR2 sequences are SGHKS and YYEKEE (reference sequence).

This clone showed up many times. The V call is TRBV13, the J call TRBJ1-2; D is undetermined. Between the trimmed V and J ends, which lost 0 bases and 8 bases, there was a span of 10 bases. There are 13 residues in the CDR3. Germline-derived CDR1 and CDR2 are PRHDT and FYEKMQ (reference sequence). The DNA for the CDR3 is TGTGCCAGCAGCTTAGGGACCGGGTTCGGCTACACCTTC. It encodes CASSLGTGFGYTF.

The chain recombines TRBV11-3 with TRBJ2-7; TRBD1 matches at 7 bases. The germline V gene has CDR1 SGHNT and CDR2 YENEEA. The CDR3 consists of 16 residues. The V segment lost 5 bases and the J segment 1 base; nucleotides outside the gene matches: 11. This CDR3 reads CASSPGTEERSYEQYV. The CDR3 DNA sequence: TGTGCCAGCAGCCCCGGGACAGAAGAAAGGTCCTACGAGCAGTACGTC.

The chain recombines TRBV29-1 with TRBJ2-3, with 11 bases lining up with TRBD2. This CDR3 is 15 amino acids long. V lost 6 bases to trimming and J lost 2 bases; unmatched junction nucleotides: 7. In germline, CDR1 is SQVTM, CDR2 ANQGSEA. The CDR3 loop is CSVPLAGAPTDTQYF. In DNA, the CDR3 is TGCAGCGTCCCACTAGCGGGGGCCCCCACAGATACGCAGTATTTT.

The rearrangement joins TRBV7-9 to TRBJ1-1; no firm D call. With 5 bases removed from V and 7 bases from J, the gap between germline ends came to 11 bases. The length of the CDR3 is 12 residues. The germline V gene has CDR1 SEHNR and CDR2 FQNEAQ (reference sequence). The CDR3 sequence is CASSPSGFEAFF. CDR3 nucleotides: TGTGCCAGCAGCCCTAGTGGATTTGAAGCTTTCTTT.

This clone was detected a few times. This chain links TRBV24-1 with TRBJ2-5; 7 bases match TRBD1. This CDR3 has 16 residues. Germline values: CDR1 KGHDR, CDR2 SFDVKD. With 5 bases clipped from V and 4 bases from J, the junction kept 12 bases outside the gene matches. In DNA form, the CDR3 reads TGTGCCACCAGTGCCCTGGGCAGGGGGAATGGAGAGACCCAGTACTTC. Translating gives CATSALGRGNGETQYF.

This clone has only a few counts. The chain recombines TRBV7-9 with TRBJ2-5; D unclear. The germline V gene encodes CDR1 SEHNR and CDR2 FQNEAQ (reference sequence). The CDR3 extends over 13 amino acids. V dropped 2 bases and J dropped 3 bases, with 7 bases sitting between them. In DNA, the CDR3 is TGTGCCAGCAGCTTAAGGCAGGAAGAGACCCAGTACTTC. It specifies CASSLRQEETQYF.

The rearrangement joins TRBV27 to TRBJ2-1; no definite D call. CDR1 MNHEY and CDR2 SMNVEV come from the germline V gene (reference sequence). V was pared by 9 bases and J by 4 bases, with 16 bases between. The CDR3 extends over 14 amino acids. CDR3 sequence (DNA): TGTGCCAGTGCGTTTAAGACTGCATACAATGAGCAGTTCTTC. Encoded protein: CASAFKTAYNEQFF.

This clone was recorded once. The chain couples TRBV3-1 (or the pseudogene TRBV3-2) to TRBJ1-3; D is unclear. Germline V gene sequence: CDR1 LGHDT, CDR2 YNNKEL (reference sequence). V lost 6 bases and J 1 base, leaving 10 bases between the germline ends. CDR3 length: 14 amino acids. The CDR3 nucleotides read TGTGCCAGCAGTCCCAGTCAATCTGGAAACACCATATATTTT. Residues: CASSPSQSGNTIYF.

The V gene is TRBV5-4, the J gene TRBJ2-7, with D perhaps TRBD2 (6 bases). Germline CDR1 reads SGHNT; CDR2 reads YYREEE (reference sequence). Trimming took off 7 bases at V and 7 bases at J, with 21 bases between the two ends. This CDR3 is 14 amino acids long. In nucleotides, the CDR3 is TGTGCCAGCCGGCCCCACCCGTCGGCGGGAGAGCAGTACTTC. It yields the protein CASRPHPSAGEQYF.

This chain joins TRBV30 and TRBJ1-1, with D possibly TRBD1 on 5 matching bases. The germline V gene encodes CDR1 GTSNPN and CDR2 SVGIG (reference sequence). The CDR3 length is 14 residues. Trimming removed 2 bases at V and 6 bases at J, with 16 bases between. The CDR3 DNA sequence: TGTGCCTGGAGTCCCAGGGTATTTGTGGCTGAAGCTTTCTTT. The encoded protein is CAWSPRVFVAEAFF.

Written as DNA, the CDR3 is TGTGCCAGCAGCGTAGATAACCTCTCTGGCTACACCTTC. It translates to CASSVDNLSGYTF. The chain links TRBV5-4 to TRBJ1-2; D is unclear. The CDR3 has 13 residues. Deletions cut 4 bases from V and 7 bases from J, with 14 bases between. Germline CDR1 reads SGHNT; CDR2 reads YYREEE (reference sequence).